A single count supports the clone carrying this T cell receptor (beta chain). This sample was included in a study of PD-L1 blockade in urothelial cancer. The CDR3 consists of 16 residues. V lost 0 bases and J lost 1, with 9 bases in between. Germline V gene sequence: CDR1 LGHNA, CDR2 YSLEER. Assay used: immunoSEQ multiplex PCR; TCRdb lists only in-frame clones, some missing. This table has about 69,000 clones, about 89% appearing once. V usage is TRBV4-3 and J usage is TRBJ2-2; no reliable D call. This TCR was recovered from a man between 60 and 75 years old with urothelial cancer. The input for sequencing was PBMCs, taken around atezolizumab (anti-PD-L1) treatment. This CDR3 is CASSQEGTGNTGELFF. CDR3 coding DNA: TGCGCCAGCAGCCAAGAAGGTACGGGGAACACCGGGGAGCTGTTTTTT.